Listed below are T cell receptor beta chains from one sample, sequenced in a study of blood T cells in healthy people across ages. TCRdb itself ran the 5' RACE reads through MiXCR, one entry per CDR3 protein. The table lists around 1,700,000 distinct CDR3 sequences, roughly 28% of them singletons. Sequenced material: blood. Source of these receptors: a woman aged 25 to 39 in good health. Each CDR3 is given with its conserved first and last residue. A D gene is named only where the DNA matches it firmly. Part of the rows lack a size; the others show once, few, many or a class for expanded clones.

d_gene | j_gene | abundance | v_gene | CDR3aa | CDR3nt
TRBD1 | TRBJ1-2 | few | TRBV29-1 | CSAPDRGELNYGYTF | TGCAGCGCGCCGGACAGGGGCGAGCTTAACTATGGCTACACCTTC
- | TRBJ1-6 | few | TRBV5-1 | CASSPGVSGANSPLHF | TGCGCCAGCAGCCCAGGTGTATCGGGGGCTAATTCACCCCTCCACTTT
- | TRBJ2-1 | - | TRBV6-2/TRBV6-3 | CASARDTGTGEQFF | TGTGCCAGCGCCCGGGACACCGGGACTGGTGAGCAGTTCTTC
TRBD2 | TRBJ2-7 | - | TRBV25-1 | CASSEPGEGYEQYF | TGTGCCAGCAGTGAACCGGGGGAGGGCTACGAGCAGTACTTC
- | TRBJ1-2 | many | TRBV28 | CASSLRYGYTF | TGTGCCAGCAGTTTACGGTATGGCTACACCTTC
- | TRBJ2-3 | - | TRBV5-1 | CASELGGQTGTQYF | TGCGCCAGCGAATTGGGAGGACAAACGGGTACGCAGTATTTT
- | TRBJ2-1 | - | TRBV5-1 | CASSVTSSYNDQFF | TGCGCCAGCAGCGTCACTAGCTCCTACAATGATCAGTTCTTC
- | TRBJ2-3 | - | TRBV12-3/TRBV12-4 | CASSWSSNTDTQYF | TGTGCCAGCAGTTGGAGCTCGAACACAGATACGCAGTATTTT
- | TRBJ1-5 | - | TRBV21-1 | CASNLKYSGRWGQPQHF | TGTGCTAGTAACCTCAAATATAGCGGGAGGTGGGGTCAGCCCCAGCATTTT
TRBD1 | TRBJ1-5 | few | TRBV5-4 | CASSADRGDQPQHF | TGTGCCAGCAGCGCTGACAGGGGGGATCAGCCCCAGCATTTT
- | TRBJ1-1 | few | TRBV20-1 | CSASLTSYEAFF | TGCAGTGCTAGCTTGACCTCGTATGAAGCTTTCTTT
- | TRBJ2-6 | few | TRBV20-1 | CSARGSGVLTRANVLTF | TGCAGTGCTAGAGGATCAGGGGTGCTTACGAGGGCCAACGTCCTGACTTTC
- | TRBJ2-5 | - | TRBV5-1 | CASSAAGRQTQYF | TGCGCCAGCAGTGCGGCGGGGAGGCAGACCCAGTACTTC
TRBD1 | TRBJ2-7 | few | TRBV18 | CASSPDRSYNEQYF | TGTGCCAGCTCACCGGACAGGTCCTACAATGAGCAGTACTTC
TRBD1 | TRBJ1-1 | - | TRBV5-1 | CASSLHQQGASTEAFF | TGCGCCAGCAGCTTGCATCAGCAGGGGGCAAGCACTGAAGCTTTCTTT
TRBD2 | TRBJ2-7 | few | TRBV10-3 | CAIRGTSGPSAYEQYF | TGTGCCATCAGGGGGACTAGCGGGCCCTCCGCCTACGAGCAGTACTTC
- | TRBJ2-7 | many | TRBV7-2 | CASSQSSREQYF | TGTGCCAGCAGCCAATCTTCGAGGGAGCAGTACTTC
- | TRBJ2-1 | - | TRBV29-1 | CSVGTSRRMGEQFF | TGCAGCGTTGGAACTAGCAGGAGGATGGGTGAGCAGTTCTTC
- | TRBJ2-1 | few | TRBV10-1 | CATRAPSYNEQFF | TGCGCCACCCGAGCCCCTTCCTACAATGAGCAGTTCTTC
- | TRBJ2-1 | many | TRBV11-2 | CASSLGTDEQFF | TGTGCCAGCAGCTTAGGAACAGACGAGCAGTTCTTC
TRBD1 | TRBJ1-1 | - | TRBV5-1 | CASTSPGGRYANTEAFF | TGCGCCAGCACCTCCCCAGGGGGCCGTTATGCGAACACTGAAGCTTTCTTT